Following are 18 T cell receptor beta chains from one sample sequenced in a study of regulatory T cells in long-lasting Graves disease. Investigators prepared the TCR beta libraries by applying iRepertoire HTBI primers and Arm-PCR of CDR3 regions. TCRdb reanalysed the multiplex PCR reads using MiXCR and keeps one entry per CDR3 protein. This table holds around 500,000 distinct CDR3 sequences, about 16% found once. This sample's time point: newly diagnosed GD, antithyroid drugs for less than 3 months. Scientists built the TCR library using RNA that was extracted from PBMCs. In addition, the sample was reused for a study of T cells in Graves' hyperthyroidism and ophthalmopathy.

This material consisted of peripheral blood mononuclear cells (PBMCs), taken at new diagnosis, from a patient treated with antithyroid drugs. These receptors came from a woman aged 35-65 years with Graves disease.

This clonotype was detected a few times. The chain is built from TRBV5-1 and TRBJ2-3; TRBD2 aligns across 12 bases. This CDR3 is 16 amino acids long. The V gene end was trimmed by 4 bases and the J gene end by 2 bases; junction bases not matched to a gene: 5. Germline V gives CDR1 SGHRS, CDR2 YFSETQ. The CDR3 loop is CASSPRLAGATDTQYF. CDR3 DNA: TGCGCCAGCAGCCCAAGACTAGCGGGGGCCACAGATACGCAGTATTTT.

This clonotype has more than one count but fewer than ten. The chain joins TRBV6-1 to TRBJ1-1; D remains unclear. Germline lookup yields CDR1 MNHNS and CDR2 SASEGT. CDR3 length: 18 residues. Trimming pared 1 base from V and 0 bases from J, leaving 18 bases between. This chain's CDR3 is CASSEEVAGLGMNTEAFF. The CDR3 region has the DNA TGTGCCAGCAGTGAAGAGGTGGCGGGGTTGGGTATGAACACTGAAGCTTTCTTT.

The chain links TRBV7-9 to TRBJ2-2; D not resolved. Per germline, CDR1 SEHNR and CDR2 FQNEAQ (reference sequence). The CDR3 covers 14 residues. Trimming shortened V by 5 bases and J by 7 bases, and 14 bases separated the two germline ends. CDR3 DNA sequence: TGTGCCAGCAGCCCCCGAGGTGGTCACGGGGAGCTGTTTTTT. Protein: CASSPRGGHGELFF.

The chain carries TRBV20-1 and TRBJ1-4, with 7 bases identical to TRBD1. The length of the CDR3 is 15 residues. J gave up 1 base and V 5 bases, and 7 bases lay outside the gene matches. Germline CDR1 and CDR2: DFQATT and SNEGSKA (reference sequence). As DNA, the CDR3 is TGCAGTGCTCAGGGACAGAGAGGAACTAATGAAAAACTGTTTTTT. Translating gives CSAQGQRGTNEKLFF.

The V gene is TRBV18, the J gene TRBJ2-5, with D tentatively TRBD1 (6 bases). This CDR3 is 13 amino acids long. Trimming took off 3 bases at V and 4 bases at J, with 9 bases between the two ends. CDR1 and CDR2 (germline): KGHSH, LQKENI. The chain's CDR3 is CASSPDRLETQYF. In DNA form, the CDR3 reads TGTGCCAGCTCACCGGACAGACTAGAGACCCAGTACTTC.

The J gene is TRBJ1-6, the V gene TRBV2; tentative D call: TRBD1 (5 bases). The CDR3 spans 15 residues. Germline CDR1 and CDR2: SNHLY and FYNNEI. Trimming took 6 bases from V and 6 from J, leaving 15 bases between them. The CDR3 DNA follows: TGTGCCAGCAGGGCCAGCGGACAAGTTAATTCACCCCTCCACTTT. Amino acids: CASRASGQVNSPLHF.

This clonotype was seen a handful of times. The chain recombines TRBV7-9 with TRBJ2-5, with a possible D match to TRBD2 (6 bases). The germline V and J ends were trimmed by 2 bases and 6 bases, with 13 bases remaining between them. The CDR3 spans 14 residues. CDR1 and CDR2 from the germline V gene are SEHNR and FQNEAQ (reference sequence). The CDR3 region is CASSLRAGSQTQYF. In DNA, the CDR3 is TGTGCCAGCAGCTTAAGGGCGGGGTCACAGACCCAGTACTTC.

Concerning this clonotype: An end of the junction does not agree with germline; a read error may underlie this. The rearrangement links TRBV7-9 to TRBJ1-1; TRBD1 might be the D (6 bases). The CDR3 totals 15 residues. The germline gives CDR1 SEHNR, CDR2 FQNEAQ (reference sequence). This chain's CDR3 is CASSTYRELKTEAFF. The DNA for the CDR3 is TGTGCCAGCAGCACTTACAGGGAATTGAAAACTGAAGCTTTCTTT.

The sample holds a few counts of this clonotype. V gene TRBV19 combines with J gene TRBJ1-6; D call uncertain. V lost 3 bases to trimming and J lost 9 bases, with 15 bases between them. Germline CDR1 and CDR2: LNHDA and SQIVND (reference sequence). The CDR3 has 15 residues. The CDR3 loop is CASSMRAGRGSPLHF. CDR3 DNA: TGTGCCAGTAGTATGCGTGCGGGTAGAGGTTCACCCCTCCACTTT.

This clonotype was found many times. V is TRBV6-1 and J is TRBJ1-1, with no clear D. V shed 10 bases and J shed 0 bases, with 15 bases lying between them. This CDR3 comprises 14 residues. Germline V CDR1 and CDR2: MNHNS, SASEGT. The CDR3 reads CATRSEQLNTEAFF. The DNA of the CDR3 is TGTGCCACCAGGTCGGAACAGTTGAACACTGAAGCTTTCTTT.

This clonotype was counted only a few times. A much larger clone sits a single nucleotide away, making a read error possible. J is TRBJ1-1 and V is TRBV2; D call uncertain. The CDR3 is 11 residues long. The germline V gene has CDR1 SNHLY and CDR2 FYNNEI. The CDR3 DNA follows: TGTGCCAGCAGTGTGAAGACTGAAGCTTTCTTT. Its protein is CASSVKTEAFF. The whole variable domain, filled in from reference TRBV2 and TRBJ1-1, reads EPEVTQTPSHQVTQMGQEVILRCVPISNHLYFYWYRQILGQKVEFLVSFYNNEISEKSEIFDDQFSVERPDGSNFTLKIRSTKLEDSAMYFCASSVKTEAFFGQGTRLTVV.

The rearrangement uses TRBV12-3 or TRBV12-4 and TRBJ2-2; D possibly uses TRBD1 or TRBD2 (5 bases each). This CDR3 spans 16 amino acids. V was trimmed by 7 bases and J by 7 bases, leaving 22 bases between them. The CDR3 nucleotides read TGTGCCAGCAACTCCCTTTTTGGGACGGGCTACGGGGAGCTGTTTTTT. As protein: CASNSLFGTGYGELFF.

V usage is TRBV27 and J usage is TRBJ1-2, with no clear D. Germline V CDR1 and CDR2: MNHEY, SMNVEV (reference sequence). The CDR3 is made up of 13 amino acids. Trimming took 5 bases from V and 7 from J, leaving 14 bases between them. In nucleotides, the CDR3 is TGTGCCAGCAGTGGTGGGTGGCTTTCTGGCTACACCTTC. Residues: CASSGGWLSGYTF.

This clonotype has a count of ten or more. The rearrangement uses TRBV5-1 and TRBJ1-1; D is possibly TRBD1 (5 bases). The CDR3 spans 15 residues. With 4 bases removed from V and 3 bases from J, the gap between germline ends came to 16 bases. Germline CDR1 and CDR2: SGHRS and YFSETQ. Written as DNA, the CDR3 is TGCGCCAGCAGCCGCTTGGGGCCTGGAGACACTGAAGCTTTCTTT. Translated, it gives CASSRLGPGDTEAFF. The full variable domain, its missing parts supplied by reference TRBV5-1 and TRBJ1-1, is KAGVTQTPRYLIKTRGQQVTLSCSPISGHRSVSWYQQTPGQGLQFLFEYFSETQRNKGNFPGRFSGRQFSNSRSEMNVSTLELGDSALYLCASSRLGPGDTEAFFGQGTRLTVV.

The V and J genes are TRBV15 and TRBJ2-4; possibly TRBD1 for D (5 bases). From germline, CDR1 is LNHNV and CDR2 YYDKDF (reference sequence). This CDR3 region has 13 residues. Trimming shortened V by 3 bases and J by 9 bases, and 12 bases separated the two germline ends. Here the CDR3 DNA reads TGTGCCACCAGCAGGGGCAGGGATGGCATTCAGTACTTC. Translated: CATSRGRDGIQYF.

The rearrangement links TRBV15 to TRBJ1-6; the D is unclear. The V gene lost 9 bases and the J gene lost 0 bases, with 9 bases spanning the gap. The germline V gene encodes CDR1 LNHNV and CDR2 YYDKDF (reference sequence). The CDR3 has 14 amino acids. In DNA form, the CDR3 reads TGTGCCACGCGGAGGAGCTCCTATAATTCACCCCTCCACTTT. Protein product: CATRRSSYNSPLHF.

This chain uses TRBV3-1 with TRBJ2-5; D may be TRBD1 (6 bases). The CDR3 loop spans 16 amino acids. Germline V gene lookup returns CDR1 LGHDT and CDR2 YNNKEL (reference sequence). V was clipped by 3 bases and J by 5 bases, with 19 bases between them. The CDR3 loop reads CASSHPDRGFGETQYF. The CDR3 DNA reads TGTGCCAGCAGCCACCCGGACAGAGGATTCGGGGAGACCCAGTACTTC.

The sample holds many counts of this clonotype. The genes are TRBV6-1 and TRBJ1-5; D is perhaps TRBD1 (5 bases). The V end lost 6 bases, the J end lost 5 bases, and 17 bases lay between the germline ends. The germline V gene encodes CDR1 MNHNS and CDR2 SASEGT. This CDR3 has 15 residues. In nucleotides, the CDR3 is TGTGCCAGCAGCCGGCCGGGACCGAACTATCAGCCCCAGCATTTT. Its protein is CASSRPGPNYQPQHF.